The entry below gives a single T cell receptor beta chain sequence along with its context. What it binds is not known. Trimming at V came to 5 bases and at J to 0 bases, leaving 20 bases not matched to a gene. The CDR3 contains 21 residues. CDR1 and CDR2 from the germline V gene are LNHDA and SQIVND (reference sequence). The sample is drawn from a study of cytomegalovirus exposure and HLA in healthy donors. Regarding the study as a whole: Further analysis was carried out later, and it showed several of the most significant clusters appearing linked to common viral pathogens. Analyses of presence/absence relied on an assumption of roughly uniform sequencing depth across donors.

Amplification used 60 Vbeta primers and 13 Jbeta primers. The repertoire was sequenced with immunoSEQ multiplex PCR; TCRdb's copy has only in-frame clones and lacks some. Among 120,000 to 150,000 clones listed, roughly 85% were seen once. The V gene is TRBV19, the J gene TRBJ1-5; TRBD1 matches 9 bases. The sequence came from a male donor in good health and CMV-seronegative. The sequencing sample was made of PBMCs. The chain's CDR3 is CASSLGQGTETPLYSNQPQHF. The CDR3 bases are TGTGCCAGTAGTCTCGGACAGGGGACAGAGACACCTCTCTATAGCAATCAGCCCCAGCATTTT.